These 17 T cell receptor beta chains share one sample of origin, sequenced in a study of blood T cell repertoires in COVID-19. Using immunoSEQ multiplex PCR, the repertoire was profiled, and TCRdb retains in-frame clones only, with some absent. The sample consists of approximately 15,000 clones, 90% to 95% of them appearing once. Source material: peripheral blood. The receptors were sampled from a man in his sixties with active COVID-19.

The CDR3 nucleotides are TGTGCCAGCAGCCAAAGTCTAGCGGGGGAACGGGGGACCCAGTACTTC. Amino acids: CASSQSLAGERGTQYF. The chain joins TRBV3-1 (or the pseudogene TRBV3-2) to TRBJ2-5, with 10 bases matching TRBD2. Trimming took 2 bases from V and 7 from J; bases not matched to a gene: 10. CDR3 length: 16 residues. Per the germline V gene, CDR1 is LGHDT and CDR2 is YNNKEL (reference sequence).

V is TRBV5-5 and J is TRBJ1-2; possibly TRBD1 for D (5 bases). Germline CDR1 is SGHKS and CDR2 is YYEKEE (reference sequence). Trimming left V 4 bases short and J 2 bases short, with 9 bases between. The CDR3 is made up of 13 amino acids. CDR3 sequence (DNA): TGTGCCAGCAGCCGGCGGGGGAACTATGGCTACACCTTC. Translated, it gives CASSRRGNYGYTF.

This rearrangement joins TRBV27 to TRBJ2-7; D might be TRBD2 (6 bases). Germline V gene data show CDR1 as MNHEY and CDR2 as SMNVEV (reference sequence). The CDR3 spans 14 residues. Between the trimmed V and J ends, which lost 3 bases and 4 bases, there was a span of 13 bases. The DNA of the CDR3 is TGTGCCAGCAGTTTCAGAGACGGAGGGTACGAGCAGTACTTC. It specifies CASSFRDGGYEQYF.

The V and J genes are TRBV2 and TRBJ1-2; 9 bases match TRBD1. The CDR3 has 13 amino acids. CDR1 is SNHLY and CDR2 is FYNNEI in the germline V gene. With 5 bases clipped from V and 7 bases from J, the junction kept 5 bases outside the gene matches. The CDR3 loop is CASSLQGAAGYTF. As DNA, the CDR3 is TGTGCCAGCAGTTTACAGGGGGCGGCTGGCTACACCTTC.

The DNA of the CDR3 is TGTGCCAGCAGTTTGGCATGGAATCAGCCCCAGCATTTT. As protein: CASSLAWNQPQHF. The rearrangement joins TRBV27 to TRBJ1-5; D uncertain. This CDR3 contains 13 residues. The V gene's germline CDR1 is MNHEY and CDR2 SMNVEV (reference sequence). Trimming pared 3 bases from V and 4 bases from J, leaving 7 bases between.

The V gene is TRBV6-5, the J gene TRBJ1-5; weak D call: TRBD1 (5 bases). The length of the CDR3 is 12 residues. Germline V gene sequence: CDR1 MNHEY, CDR2 SVGAGI. V was pared by 9 bases and J by 4 bases, with 10 bases between. The CDR3 sequence is CASISGNQPQHF. CDR3 bases: TGTGCCAGTATATCAGGGAATCAGCCCCAGCATTTT.

The chain uses TRBV6-5 and TRBJ2-5, with 11 positions matching TRBD2. Germline V gene lookup returns CDR1 MNHEY and CDR2 SVGAGI. The CDR3 is 13 amino acids. Trimming took 7 bases from V and 5 from J; bases not matched to a gene: 3. As DNA, the CDR3 is TGTGCCAGCATAGCGGGGGGGCGGGAGACCCAGTACTTC. This sequence encodes CASIAGGRETQYF.

The chain carries TRBV18 and TRBJ2-1, with a tentative D call TRBD1 (6 bases). The CDR3 spans 16 residues. Germline CDR1 reads KGHSH; CDR2 reads LQKENI. With 4 bases removed from V and 2 bases from J, the gap between germline ends came to 15 bases. The CDR3 is CASSRSGQRTYNEQFF. In DNA, the CDR3 is TGTGCCAGCTCACGCTCCGGACAGAGGACCTACAATGAGCAGTTCTTC.

The CDR3 spells CASSRGTGPSGNTIYF. As DNA, the CDR3 is TGTGCCAGCAGCCGCGGGACAGGGCCCTCTGGAAACACCATATATTTT. The V call is TRBV3-1 (or the pseudogene TRBV3-2), the J call TRBJ1-3; TRBD1 agrees at 9 bases. Germline assignment: CDR1 LGHDT and CDR2 YNNKEL (reference sequence). The CDR3 length is 16 residues. Trimming at V came to 4 bases and at J to 0 bases, leaving 4 bases not matched to a gene.

The CDR3 coding sequence is TGTGCCACCAGCAGCCCCTCGGGGGGTTCGCAGAGTCAGCCCCAGCATTTT. This gives the protein CATSSPSGGSQSQPQHF. V usage is TRBV15 and J usage is TRBJ1-5; weak D call: TRBD1 (5 bases). Trimming took off 3 bases at V and 6 bases at J, with 21 bases between the two ends. The germline V gene has CDR1 LNHNV and CDR2 YYDKDF (reference sequence). CDR3 length: 17 amino acids.

CDR3 DNA sequence: TGTGCCAGCAGTCTCGCTCCTGGTGGGGGGTACAATGAGCAGTTCTTC. Protein: CASSLAPGGGYNEQFF. This chain connects TRBV27 to TRBJ2-1; possible D gene TRBD2, 6 bases. Per germline, CDR1 MNHEY and CDR2 SMNVEV (reference sequence). The ends were cut back, 5 bases at V and 4 bases at J, with 18 bases in the middle. The CDR3 consists of 16 residues.

The chain is built from TRBV6-5 and TRBJ1-2, with TRBD1 identical over 7 bases. V was pared by 6 bases and J by 8 bases, with 9 bases of the junction left unmatched. Germline V gene data show CDR1 as MNHEY and CDR2 as SVGAGI. CDR3 length: 13 residues. CDR3 region: CASSLTGERGYTF. The CDR3 DNA follows: TGTGCCAGCAGCCTTACAGGGGAGAGGGGCTACACCTTC.

V is TRBV5-4 and J is TRBJ2-3, with 7 bases lining up with TRBD1. The CDR3 has 15 residues. Germline-derived CDR1 and CDR2 are SGHNT and YYREEE (reference sequence). The ends lost 1 base at V and 1 base at J; junction bases unmatched: 3. The CDR3 DNA sequence: TGTGCCAGCAGCTTGCCAGGGGGAGGCACAGATACGCAGTATTTT. This encodes CASSLPGGGTDTQYF.

The CDR3 DNA reads TGCGCCAGCAGCTTGCTTACTAGCGAAGAGACCCAGTACTTC. Protein: CASSLLTSEETQYF. The V gene is TRBV5-1, the J gene TRBJ2-5, with TRBD2 matching over 7 bases. Germline CDR1 SGHRS, CDR2 YFSETQ. V lost 1 base, J lost 3 bases, and 3 bases stayed unmatched. The CDR3 has 14 residues.

The J gene is TRBJ2-7, the V gene TRBV19; 10 bases match TRBD2. Germline trimming cut 1 base from V and 2 bases from J; bases unmatched to any gene: 5. The CDR3 is made up of 16 amino acids. The germline CDR1 and CDR2 sequences are LNHDA and SQIVND (reference sequence). DNA of the CDR3: TGTGCCAGTAGTATAGGGGCCAGCGGGGGGGCCTACGAGCAGTACTTC. Its translation is CASSIGASGGAYEQYF.

This clone has just one count. V is TRBV27 and J is TRBJ2-3, with D uncertain. CDR1 and CDR2 from the germline V gene are MNHEY and SMNVEV (reference sequence). V shed 1 base and J shed 0 bases, with 14 bases lying between them. This CDR3 is 17 amino acids long. The CDR3 loop reads CASSLWSQSASTDTQYF. CDR3 nucleotides: TGTGCCAGCAGTTTATGGTCCCAGTCCGCTAGCACAGATACGCAGTATTTT.

The CDR3 here is CASSLSLRGGANEQFF. The CDR3 nucleotides read TGTGCCAGCAGCTTATCACTTCGGGGGGGAGCCAATGAGCAGTTCTTC. This chain joins TRBV7-2 and TRBJ2-1, with 8 bases aligning to TRBD2. The CDR3 contains 16 residues. The V and J ends lost 2 bases and 6 bases, in that order; junction bases with no gene match: 9. Germline CDR1 reads SGHTA; CDR2 reads FQGNSA. The variable domain in full, completed from reference TRBV7-2 and TRBJ2-1, reads GAGVSQSPSNKVTEKGKDVELRCDPISGHTALYWYRQSLGQGLEFLIYFQGNSAPDKSGLPSDRFSAERTGGSVSTLTIQRTQQEDSAVYLCASSLSLRGGANEQFFGPGTRLTVL.